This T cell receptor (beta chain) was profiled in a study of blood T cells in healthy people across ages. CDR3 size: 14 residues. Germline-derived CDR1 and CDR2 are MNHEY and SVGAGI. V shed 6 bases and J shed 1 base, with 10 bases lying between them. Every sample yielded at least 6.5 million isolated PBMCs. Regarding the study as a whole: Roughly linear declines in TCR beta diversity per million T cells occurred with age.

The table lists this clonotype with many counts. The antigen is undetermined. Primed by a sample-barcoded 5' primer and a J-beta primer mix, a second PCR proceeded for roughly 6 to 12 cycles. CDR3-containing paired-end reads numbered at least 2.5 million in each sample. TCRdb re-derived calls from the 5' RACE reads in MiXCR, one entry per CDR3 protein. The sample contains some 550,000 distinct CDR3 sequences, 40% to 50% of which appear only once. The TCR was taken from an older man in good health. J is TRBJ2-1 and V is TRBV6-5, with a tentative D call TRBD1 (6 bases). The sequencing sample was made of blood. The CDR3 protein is CASREQGSYNEQFF. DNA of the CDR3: TGTGCCAGCAGAGAACAGGGTTCCTACAATGAGCAGTTCTTC.